Reported below is one T cell receptor (beta chain). Study processing details: How many nucleated cells were present was estimated from reference gene primer amplification. Assay: immunoSEQ multiplex PCR; the TCRdb copy retains only in-frame clones and omits some. Clone size and V and J calls were adopted from that table, with D and trimming inferred from the DNA. The repertoire holds hundreds of thousands of clones, roughly 91% seen once, with 4.3% in the top ten. This sample is part of a study of blood T cell repertoires in COVID-19. Study context: The study drew acute and convalescent COVID-19 samples from the United States, Italy and Spain. Sources were T cells, B-cell-depleted T cells, or PBMCs; the material itself was cDNA or gDNA.

The sequenced sample consisted of peripheral blood. The TCR was taken from a woman in her twenties or thirties with acute or convalescent COVID-19.

The CDR3 nucleotides read TGTGCCAGCAGTATGGGACAGGGATTCTACGAGCAGTACTTC. Its translation is CASSMGQGFYEQYF. The rearrangement links TRBV5-5 to TRBJ2-7; 9 nucleotides agree with TRBD1. The CDR3 contains 14 residues. Germline V lookup: CDR1 SGHKS, CDR2 YYEKEE (reference sequence). The J segment lost 3 bases and the V segment lost 5 bases, leaving 6 bases of the junction unmatched.